The T cell receptor beta chain described here comes from a study of Tregs in tolerant kidney transplant recipients. The protocol was immunoSEQ multiplex PCR, while the TCRdb copy is restricted to in-frame clones and leaves out a portion. The sample yields roughly 120,000 clones, roughly 93% seen once. Thawed PBMCs were FACS-sorted into unstimulated CD4+CD25+CD127- regulatory T cells, CD4+CD25- non-regulatory cells, CD4 and CD8 cells. General study findings and limits: Validation in larger populations is needed because few patients were studied. No direct test of biological reproducibility was done here. Activated donor B cell expansion appeared to reveal the most relevant donor-specific TCRbeta repertoire.

The CDR3 is 16 residues long. The germline CDR1 and CDR2 sequences are SSHAT and FNYEAQ (reference sequence). With respect to this clone: Its antigen remains unknown. An end of the junction does not agree with germline; a read error may underlie this.

The source of this sequence is a human donor in good health. V usage is TRBV7-7 and J usage is TRBJ2-2, with 15 nucleotides matching TRBD2. Sample: CD4+ T cells from blood. The CDR3 loop reads CASSFGLAGGTGELFF. The CDR3 DNA sequence: TGTGCTAGCAGCTTCGGACTAGCGGGGGGGACCGGGGAGCTGTTTTTT.